This TCR beta chain was profiled in a study of blood T cell repertoires in COVID-19. Study overall: There were acute and convalescent COVID-19 samples, and they came from the United States, Italy and Spain. PBMCs, B-cell-depleted T cells, or T cells provided the cDNA or gDNA that made up the material.

Original processing notes: How many nucleated cells were present was estimated from reference gene primer amplification. Assay used: immunoSEQ multiplex PCR; TCRdb lists only in-frame clones, some missing. Clone size and V and J calls were adopted from that table, with D and trimming inferred from the DNA. The repertoire holds around 300,000 clones, with around 85% as singletons. V was pared by 3 bases and J by 0 bases, with 12 bases between. Germline CDR1 and CDR2: SGHRS and YFSETQ. The length of the CDR3 is 15 residues. The receptor was derived from a woman in her 50s with active or convalescent COVID-19. V is TRBV5-1 and J is TRBJ1-1; a weak D match, TRBD1 (5 bases). The sequenced sample consisted of peripheral blood. The CDR3, as DNA: TGCGCCAGCAGCTCTCAGGGTCAATTGAACACTGAAGCTTTCTTT. It specifies CASSSQGQLNTEAFF.